The 14 T cell receptor beta chains below come from one sample, sequenced in a study of blood T cell repertoires in COVID-19. TCRdb keeps only in-frame clones here, not all; method: immunoSEQ multiplex PCR. The sample has 250,000 to 300,000 clones; approximately 88% are singletons. The sequenced material came from peripheral blood. The receptors were sampled from a woman under 40 with acute or convalescent COVID-19.

The gene calls are TRBV12-5 and TRBJ2-7; 8 positions match TRBD1. With V trimmed by 2 bases and J by 4 bases, 1 base remained unmatched. Per germline, CDR1 LGHNT and CDR2 FRNRAP. This CDR3 contains 13 residues. The CDR3 nucleotides are TGTGCTAGTGGTTTGTACAGGGGGTACGAGCAGTACTTC. This sequence encodes CASGLYRGYEQYF.

The rearrangement links TRBV5-6 to TRBJ1-5; weak D call: TRBD1 (5 bases). From germline, CDR1 is SGHDT and CDR2 YYEEEE. The germline V and J ends were trimmed by 1 base and 6 bases, with 14 bases remaining between them. This CDR3 region has 15 residues. CDR3 nucleotide sequence: TGTGCCAGCAGCTTGTACGCCAGGGAGGCTCAGCCCCAGCATTTT. Protein: CASSLYAREAQPQHF.

This clone was seen a handful of times. The V call is TRBV5-6, the J call TRBJ1-6; tentative D call: TRBD1 (6 bases). Germline CDR1 is SGHDT and CDR2 is YYEEEE. V lost 8 bases, J lost 7 bases, and 16 bases lay in between. This CDR3 spans 14 amino acids. As DNA, the CDR3 is TGTGCCAGTCAACAGGGAGTTATGAATTCACCCCTCCACTTT. As protein: CASQQGVMNSPLHF.

The chain couples TRBV11-2 to TRBJ1-1; perhaps TRBD1 as D (5 bases). The V gene lost 5 bases and the J gene lost 5 bases, with 15 bases spanning the gap. Looked up from germline, CDR1 is SGHAT and CDR2 is FQNNGV. The CDR3 loop spans 14 amino acids. The CDR3 region is CASSQQGGGTEAFF. In DNA, the CDR3 is TGTGCCAGCAGCCAGCAGGGAGGAGGGACTGAAGCTTTCTTT.

This chain uses TRBV25-1 with TRBJ2-1; 10 nucleotides line up with TRBD2. Germline lookup yields CDR1 MGHDK and CDR2 SYGVNS. J lost 4 bases, V lost 5 bases, and 11 bases had no gene match. This CDR3 region has 17 residues. This CDR3 reads CASSPPLSGRTYNEQFF. CDR3 DNA: TGTGCCAGCAGTCCCCCTCTTAGCGGGAGGACTTACAATGAGCAGTTCTTC.

This clone was observed a single time. This sequence joins TRBV7-2 and TRBJ1-1, with D possibly matching TRBD1 (5 bases). There are 13 residues in the CDR3. Germline V gene data show CDR1 as SGHTA and CDR2 as FQGNSA. Trimming shortened V by 0 bases and J by 4 bases, and 6 bases separated the two germline ends. CDR3 nucleotide sequence: TGTGCCAGCAGCTTAGCTAGGGGCACTGAAGCTTTCTTT. Its protein product is CASSLARGTEAFF.

This chain uses TRBV6-1 with TRBJ2-1, with D maybe TRBD1 (6 bases). The ends were cut back, 0 bases at V and 0 bases at J, with 15 bases in the middle. CDR1 is MNHNS, CDR2 SASEGT, per germline. CDR3 length: 18 amino acids. The CDR3 DNA sequence: TGTGCCAGCAGTGAAGCGGGGCGACAGGTGAGCTCCTACAATGAGCAGTTCTTC. Protein product: CASSEAGRQVSSYNEQFF.

The V call is TRBV6-5, the J call TRBJ2-3; 9 bases align to TRBD2. This CDR3 is 15 amino acids long. Germline values: CDR1 MNHEY, CDR2 SVGAGI. The V and J ends lost 2 bases and 4 bases, in that order; junction bases with no gene match: 4. CDR3 amino acids: CASSYLSGSADTQYF. CDR3 sequence (DNA): TGTGCCAGCAGTTACCTTAGCGGGAGCGCAGATACGCAGTATTTT.

The chain links TRBV12-3 or TRBV12-4 to TRBJ2-7, with 7 bases identical to TRBD1. V shed 6 bases, J shed 5 bases, and the junction held 7 bases outside the gene matches. The CDR3 consists of 13 residues. This CDR3 reads CASRRQGTHEQYF. CDR3 coding DNA: TGTGCCAGCAGACGACAGGGTACCCACGAGCAGTACTTC.

V usage is TRBV12-3 or TRBV12-4 and J usage is TRBJ2-1; the D is unclear. This CDR3 has 13 amino acids. V was trimmed by 3 bases and J by 2 bases, leaving 5 bases between them. CDR3 protein: CASSLVAYNEQFF. CDR3 DNA: TGTGCCAGCAGTTTGGTAGCCTACAATGAGCAGTTCTTC.

The CDR3: CASSLAGTGNEKLFF. The CDR3 DNA follows: TGTGCCAGCAGCTTAGCTGGGACAGGGAATGAAAAACTGTTTTTT. The V and J genes are TRBV11-2 and TRBJ1-4, with 9 bases identical to TRBD1. There are 15 residues in the CDR3. Trimming cost V 1 base and J 5 bases; bases outside gene matches: 2. The germline gives CDR1 SGHAT, CDR2 FQNNGV.

This rearrangement joins TRBV6-6 to TRBJ2-2; TRBD1 matches 9 bases. Germline CDR1 and CDR2: MNHNY and SVGAGI (reference sequence). CDR3 size: 16 residues. V trimming: 4 bases; J trimming: 7 bases; junction bases outside the gene matches: 10. This CDR3 is CASSLGQGNAFGELFF. For the CDR3, the DNA is TGTGCCAGCAGTTTAGGACAGGGGAACGCGTTCGGGGAGCTGTTTTTT.

The V gene is TRBV21-1, the J gene TRBJ2-1; TRBD2 is taken as the D call from the table, unchecked against the DNA. TRBV21-1 has pseudogene status. This CDR3 contains 16 residues. The CDR3 nucleotides are TGTGCCAGCACGGGACTAGCGGGAGTTTGGAGCAATGAGCAGTTCTTC. This codes for CASTGLAGVWSNEQFF.

This sequence joins TRBV29-1 and TRBJ2-1, with 9 bases matching TRBD2. V shed 3 bases, J shed 4 bases, and the junction held 7 bases outside the gene matches. CDR3 size: 15 residues. Per germline, CDR1 SQVTM and CDR2 ANQGSEA. The DNA of the CDR3 is TGCAGCGTTGATGCGGGAGGGCTCGATTACAATGAGCAGTTCTTC. It codes for CSVDAGGLDYNEQFF.